Listed here is a single TCR beta chain. Its antigen is currently unknown. Second doses were pooled across both intervals (about 4 or about 12 weeks). The sample belongs to a study of T cell responses to AZD1222 COVID-19 vaccine. Study-wide results and limits: The reported proportion of spike-specific TCRs targeting unmutated variant regions was nearly half. Every sample of the repertoires postdated the peak T cell response.

The V gene's germline CDR1 is SGHRS and CDR2 YFSETQ. The CDR3 contains 14 residues. The J segment lost 3 bases and the V segment lost 5 bases, leaving 7 bases of the junction unmatched. Data came from immunoSEQ multiplex PCR; TCRdb stores just in-frame clones and leaves some out. The table includes about 160,000 clones, around 89% detected once. The chain has TRBV5-1 and TRBJ2-7; 8 bases match TRBD1. This TCR was sampled from an adult who received the AZD1222 COVID-19 vaccine. The sample here was peripheral blood, taken 28 days after the second AZD1222 dose. For the CDR3, the DNA is TGCGCCAGCAGGCCTACTACAGGGGGCTACGAGCAGTACTTC. Amino acid sequence: CASRPTTGGYEQYF.